This TCR beta chain is drawn from a study of radiotherapy plus CTLA-4 blockade in lung cancer. The CDR3 has 21 residues. Germline loops: CDR1 KGHSH, CDR2 LQKENI. Trimming took 6 bases from V and 2 from J, leaving 34 bases between them. Generated by immunoSEQ multiplex PCR, the TCRdb table keeps only in-frame clones and is missing some. The profile shows about 59,000 clones, less than 75% of them singletons. The clonotype comes from a human donor with non-small cell lung cancer whose response to radiotherapy plus ipilimumab could not be evaluated. J is TRBJ2-5 and V is TRBV18; a possible D gene is TRBD2 (5 bases). Sample: peripheral blood, taken from a patient treated with radiotherapy plus ipilimumab. The CDR3, as DNA: TGTGCCAGCTCCCGTAACCAAGTCTTCGGGGTCCTCTCAAGAAAGCAAGAGACCCAGTACTTC. Amino acids: CASSRNQVFGVLSRKQETQYF.